The 15 T cell receptor beta chains below were found in one sample sequenced in a study of T cells after yellow fever vaccination. Via MiXCR, TCRdb re-called the 5' RACE reads, giving one row per CDR3 protein. This table has roughly 300,000 distinct CDR3 sequences, about 7.8% appearing once. The specimen was PBMCs, collected about 49 days after the first yellow fever vaccination. These receptors were taken from a young man who received the YFV17D yellow fever vaccine.

The table lists this clonotype with a few counts. The chain combines TRBV28 with TRBJ2-7; tentatively, D is TRBD2 (7 bases). The length of the CDR3 is 12 residues. The germline V and J ends were trimmed by 6 bases and 6 bases, with 12 bases remaining between them. Germline CDR1 reads MDHEN; CDR2 reads SYDVKM. DNA of the CDR3: TGTGCCAGCAGGGGGGGGCCGGCCGAGCAGTACGTC. It specifies CASRGGPAEQYV.

This clonotype was counted ten times or more. The chain links TRBV20-1 to TRBJ2-5, with D hard to call. V gave up 3 bases and J gave up 3 bases, with 11 bases separating them. There are 13 residues in the CDR3. Germline V gene data show CDR1 as DFQATT and CDR2 as SNEGSKA (reference sequence). DNA for the CDR3: TGCAGTGCTAGGGAGACAAATAAAGAGACCCAGTACTTC. It codes for CSARETNKETQYF.

This chain's CDR3 is CASGQGVSEAFF. CDR3 sequence (DNA): TGTGCCAGCGGACAGGGGGTCTCTGAAGCTTTCTTT. This chain links TRBV6-5 with TRBJ1-1; 10 bases match TRBD1. V lost 8 bases, J lost 6 bases, and 3 bases stayed unmatched. The CDR3 has 12 amino acids. Germline assignment: CDR1 MNHEY and CDR2 SVGAGI.

This clonotype appeared many times. The J gene is TRBJ2-7, the V gene TRBV7-2; D gene uncertain. Germline CDR1 SGHTA, CDR2 FQGNSA. The ends were cut back, 5 bases at V and 3 bases at J, with 5 bases in the middle. The CDR3 covers 11 residues. CDR3 sequence: CASSPHYEQYF. DNA of the CDR3: TGTGCCAGCAGCCCTCACTACGAGCAGTACTTC.

This clonotype was seen a few times. One end of the junction varies from germline; a read error may be responsible. This chain connects TRBV7-3 to TRBJ1-2; 8 bases map to TRBD1. Germline V lookup: CDR1 SGHTA, CDR2 FQGTGA. The CDR3 totals 14 residues. As DNA, the CDR3 is TGTGCCAGCAGCCTAACTGGACAGGGCAGTGGCTACACCTTC. It encodes CASSLTGQGSGYTF.

The sample holds many counts of this clonotype. This chain uses TRBV6-5 with TRBJ1-3; D unclear. The CDR3 consists of 14 residues. Per germline, CDR1 MNHEY and CDR2 SVGAGI. The V and J ends lost 5 bases and 0 bases respectively, with 8 bases between them. CDR3 in DNA: TGTGCCAGCAGTCCTGAGTACTCTGGAAACACCATATATTTT. It specifies CASSPEYSGNTIYF.

The J gene is TRBJ1-1, the V gene TRBV5-1; 7 nucleotides line up with TRBD1. The V gene end was trimmed by 0 bases and the J gene end by 1 base; junction bases not matched to a gene: 3. The V gene's germline CDR1 is SGHRS and CDR2 YFSETQ. The CDR3 loop spans 15 amino acids. The CDR3 DNA reads TGCGCCAGCAGCTTGGAGGGACAGTCGAACACTGAAGCTTTCTTT. Amino acids: CASSLEGQSNTEAFF.

The chain carries TRBV6-4 and TRBJ2-1; D might be TRBD1 or TRBD2, each matching 6 bases. V was clipped by 3 bases and J by 2 bases, with 11 bases between them. The CDR3 length is 15 residues. Germline V gene lookup returns CDR1 MRHNA and CDR2 SNTAGT. Here the CDR3 DNA reads TGTGCCAGCAGTGAAGAGGGGGGCCCCTACAATGAGCAGTTCTTC. Translating it yields CASSEEGGPYNEQFF.

There are a few counts of this clonotype. The gene calls are TRBV3-1 and TRBJ2-5; D perhaps matches TRBD2 (6 bases). This CDR3 is built from 14 residues. Germline V gene sequence: CDR1 LGHDT, CDR2 YNNKEL (reference sequence). Trimming cost V 0 bases and J 2 bases, with 7 bases left between them. CDR3 in DNA: TGTGCCAGCAGCCAAGATGGGGGGCAAGAGACCCAGTACTTC. Translation: CASSQDGGQETQYF.

In this sample, this clonotype turned up a few times. The CDR3 nucleotides read TGTGCCAGCAGGGGGGGGGAACGTACGCAGTATTTT. This gives the protein CASRGGERTQYF. The chain combines TRBV6-5 with TRBJ2-3, with TRBD2 matching over 7 bases. J gave up 8 bases and V 6 bases, and 5 bases lay outside the gene matches. Germline V lookup: CDR1 MNHEY, CDR2 SVGAGI. This CDR3 is built from 12 residues.

The rearrangement links TRBV20-1 to TRBJ2-7; maybe TRBD1 (8 bases). V was cut by 6 bases and J by 7 bases, with 19 bases left in between. The CDR3 sequence is 13 residues long. Germline lookup yields CDR1 DFQATT and CDR2 SNEGSKA (reference sequence). Written as DNA, the CDR3 is TGCAGTGCCCCTGGACAGGGAGGGTGGGAGCAGTACGTC. Its translation: CSAPGQGGWEQYV.

The chain couples TRBV5-1 to TRBJ1-1; no definite D call. V was trimmed by 0 bases and J by 1 base, leaving 7 bases between them. The CDR3 spans 14 residues. Germline V CDR1 and CDR2: SGHRS, YFSETQ. CDR3 region: CASSLDPENTEAFF. CDR3 nucleotides: TGCGCCAGCAGCTTGGATCCAGAGAACACTGAAGCTTTCTTT.

There are a few counts of this clonotype. J is TRBJ2-5 and V is TRBV7-9; D remains ambiguous. Germline CDR1 SEHNR, CDR2 FQNEAQ (reference sequence). This CDR3 spans 13 amino acids. Trimming shortened V by 3 bases and J by 3 bases, and 8 bases separated the two germline ends. The CDR3 loop reads CASSLSQEETQYF. The CDR3, as DNA: TGTGCCAGCAGCTTGTCCCAAGAAGAGACCCAGTACTTC.

In this sample, this clonotype turned up a few times. The V call is TRBV29-1, the J call TRBJ2-5; TRBD2 matches 7 bases. With 6 bases clipped from V and 2 bases from J, the junction kept 3 bases outside the gene matches. The CDR3 has 12 residues. The germline V gene has CDR1 SQVTM and CDR2 ANQGSEA. This CDR3 is CSVRLAQETQYF. The CDR3 bases are TGCAGCGTAAGACTAGCTCAAGAGACCCAGTACTTC. Combining the CDR3 with reference TRBV29-1 and TRBJ2-5 gives the whole variable domain SAVISQKPSRDICQRGTSLTIQCQVDSQVTMMFWYRQQPGQSLTLIATANQGSEATYESGFVIDKFPISRPNLTFSTLTVSNMSPEDSSIYLCSVRLAQETQYFGPGTRLLVL.

The chain carries TRBV20-1 and TRBJ1-1, with 11 positions matching TRBD1. The CDR3 runs 13 residues. The V and J ends lost 6 bases and 5 bases, in that order; junction bases with no gene match: 5. CDR1 is DFQATT and CDR2 is SNEGSKA in the germline V gene (reference sequence). The CDR3 nucleotides read TGCAGTGCGGGGGACAGGGGGAGAACTGAAGCTTTCTTT. Translating gives CSAGDRGRTEAFF.